The present T cell receptor beta chain was sequenced within a study of blood T cell repertoires in COVID-19. At the level of the study: COVID-19 samples from acute and convalescent phases originated in the United States, Italy and Spain. T cells, B-cell-depleted T cells, or PBMCs provided the cDNA or gDNA that served as material.

The CDR3 contains 13 residues. Germline values: CDR1 LNHDA, CDR2 SQIVND (reference sequence). Trimming cost V 6 bases and J 9 bases; bases outside gene matches: 3. Original processing methods: Amplified reference gene primers provided the basis for estimating nucleated cell counts. The table came from immunoSEQ multiplex PCR; TCRdb's copy has only in-frame clones and leaves some out. That table is the source of V, J and clone size, and D and trimming were worked out from the DNA. Of some 57,000 clones in the sample, about nine tenths were seen once. This chain joins TRBV19 and TRBJ1-6; 9 bases are shared with TRBD1. This receptor was obtained from a human donor in a cohort sampled during active COVID-19. The specimen was peripheral blood. The CDR3 spells CASSWDRVSPLHF. Written as DNA, the CDR3 is TGTGCCAGTAGCTGGGACAGGGTTTCACCCCTCCACTTT.